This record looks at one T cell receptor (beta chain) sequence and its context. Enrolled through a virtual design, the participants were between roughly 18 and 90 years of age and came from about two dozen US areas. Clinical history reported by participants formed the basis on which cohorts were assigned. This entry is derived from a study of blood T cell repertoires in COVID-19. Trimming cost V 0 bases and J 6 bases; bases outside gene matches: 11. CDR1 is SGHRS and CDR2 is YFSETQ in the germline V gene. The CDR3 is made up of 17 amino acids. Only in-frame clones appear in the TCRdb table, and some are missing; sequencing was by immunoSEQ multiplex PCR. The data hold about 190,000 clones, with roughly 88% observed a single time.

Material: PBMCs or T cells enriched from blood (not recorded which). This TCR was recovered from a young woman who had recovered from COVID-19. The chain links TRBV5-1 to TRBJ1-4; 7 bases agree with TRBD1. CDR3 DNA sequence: TGCGCCAGCAGCTTGGGACAGGGTAACCACCTGTATGAAAAACTGTTTTTT. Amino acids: CASSLGQGNHLYEKLFF.